This TCR beta chain comes out of a study of Ad26.COV2.S vaccination and SARS-CoV-2 variants. Turning to the study itself: Enrolled in COV1001, the donor was in the Ad26.COV2.S trial arm, which received the vaccine.

Documented treatment: roughly 20 received Ad26.COV2.S at low or high dose, single or two shots; several received placebo; per-sample allocation not given. Each sample was drawn 63 days after the first injection (of vaccine or placebo). Whoever gave the sample was an adult aged 18-55 years in Boston. An Ad26 vector expressing Wuhan-strain SARS-CoV-2 spike served as the vaccine. With respect to this clone: Its antigen is not known.

Method: immunoSEQ multiplex PCR; TCRdb's copy keeps in-frame clones and lacks some. The sample includes roughly 450,000 clones, around 90% of them seen just once. V lost 7 bases and J 5 bases, leaving 12 bases between the germline ends. Germline CDR1 is MNHEY and CDR2 is SMNVEV (reference sequence). The CDR3 length is 14 residues. Regarding the study as a whole: Spike-specific TCR breadth in vaccine recipients exceeded that seen in placebo recipients.

The chain uses TRBV27 and TRBJ1-6; perhaps TRBD1 as D (5 bases). This TCR derives from a person between 18 and 65 years old who received the Ad26.COV2.S COVID-19 vaccine or a placebo. The sample consisted of peripheral blood, taken in a trial of Ad26.COV2.S vaccine versus placebo. CDR3 coding DNA: TGTGCCAGCACCCTCCACAGGAATAATTCACCCCTCCACTTT. This gives the protein CASTLHRNNSPLHF.